Listed below are T cell receptor beta chains from one sample, sequenced in a study of cytomegalovirus exposure and HLA in healthy donors. Profiling relied on immunoSEQ multiplex PCR, and the TCRdb table lists in-frame clones only, not all of them. The sample holds fewer than 250,000 clones, about 83% seen once. Sequenced: PBMCs. The origin of the receptors is a man between 35 and 55 years old in good health and CMV-seropositive. Each CDR3 is given with its conserved first and last residue. Each record gives: J gene, V gene, clone size, D gene, CDR3 DNA, CDR3 protein. D genes are given only for firm matches. Only part of the rows carry a size: once, few, many, or a class if the clone is expanded.

j_gene: TRBJ1-4
v_gene: TRBV7-3
abundance: few
d_gene: TRBD1
CDR3nt: TGTGCCAGCAGCTTCATAGGGACAGGGGCAACTAATGAAAAACTGTTTTTT
CDR3aa: CASSFIGTGATNEKLFF

j_gene: TRBJ1-5
v_gene: TRBV28
abundance: -
d_gene: -
CDR3nt: TGTGCCAGCAGTCCCTTTGGGACACAACAGCCCCAGCATTTT
CDR3aa: CASSPFGTQQPQHF

j_gene: TRBJ1-1
v_gene: TRBV7-9
abundance: few
d_gene: -
CDR3nt: TGTGCCAGCAGCTTAACCCCGCAGGGTCGCTACACTGAAGCTTTCTTT
CDR3aa: CASSLTPQGRYTEAFF

j_gene: TRBJ1-1
v_gene: TRBV9
abundance: -
d_gene: -
CDR3nt: TGTGCCAGCAGCGCCCACAACAGGGTGGGCACTGAAGCTTTCTTT
CDR3aa: CASSAHNRVGTEAFF

j_gene: TRBJ2-7
v_gene: TRBV6-6
abundance: -
d_gene: TRBD2
CDR3nt: TGTGCCAGCAGTACGGGACTAGCGGGCGCCCATCAAGAGCAGTACTTC
CDR3aa: CASSTGLAGAHQEQYF

j_gene: TRBJ2-7
v_gene: TRBV15
abundance: few
d_gene: -
CDR3nt: TGTGCCACCAGCAGAGGGCCCACCTACGAGCAGTACTTC
CDR3aa: CATSRGPTYEQYF

j_gene: TRBJ1-1
v_gene: TRBV30
abundance: -
d_gene: TRBD1
CDR3nt: TGTGCCTGGAGTCCCTGGACAGGGAACACTGAAGCTTTCTTT
CDR3aa: CAWSPWTGNTEAFF

j_gene: TRBJ2-5
v_gene: TRBV7-7
abundance: -
d_gene: -
CDR3nt: TGTGCCAGCAGCTTAGGCGTGCGGGAGACCCAGTACTTC
CDR3aa: CASSLGVRETQYF

j_gene: TRBJ2-2
v_gene: TRBV19
abundance: -
d_gene: -
CDR3nt: TGTGCCAGTAGGAGAGGGCGCGGCACCGGGGAGCTGTTTTTT
CDR3aa: CASRRGRGTGELFF

j_gene: TRBJ2-7
v_gene: TRBV7-9
abundance: -
d_gene: -
CDR3nt: TGTGCCAGCAGCTTCTCCGGGGGTAAGGACGAGCAGTACTTC
CDR3aa: CASSFSGGKDEQYF

j_gene: TRBJ2-3
v_gene: TRBV7-2
abundance: -
d_gene: TRBD2
CDR3nt: TGTGCCAGCAGCTTGCGGACTAGCGGGAGTCATACAGATACGCAGTATTTT
CDR3aa: CASSLRTSGSHTDTQYF

j_gene: TRBJ1-2
v_gene: TRBV7-8
abundance: -
d_gene: TRBD1
CDR3nt: TGTGCCAGCAGCTTGGCACAGGGGCTCGGGTATGGCTACACCTTC
CDR3aa: CASSLAQGLGYGYTF

j_gene: TRBJ2-5
v_gene: TRBV5-1
abundance: -
d_gene: -
CDR3nt: TGCGCCAGCAGCTCGGTTAGAGGCAGTCAAGAGACCCAGTACTTC
CDR3aa: CASSSVRGSQETQYF

j_gene: TRBJ2-5
v_gene: TRBV7-7
abundance: -
d_gene: TRBD1
CDR3nt: TGTGCTAGCAGCCCCACAGGGGAAAGAAGGGAGACCCAGTACTTC
CDR3aa: CASSPTGERRETQYF

j_gene: TRBJ1-1
v_gene: TRBV10-3
abundance: -
d_gene: -
CDR3nt: TGTGCCACCGGAGGGAGGGACACGGCGGGCGGAGAAGCTTTCTTT
CDR3aa: CATGGRDTAGGEAFF

j_gene: TRBJ1-1
v_gene: TRBV28
abundance: -
d_gene: -
CDR3nt: TGTGCCAGCGGGGAATTGGGGGGTGGGGACACTGAAGCTTTCTTT
CDR3aa: CASGELGGGDTEAFF

j_gene: TRBJ1-4
v_gene: TRBV18
abundance: -
d_gene: TRBD1
CDR3nt: TGTGCCAGCTCACCGGGACAGGAGGGTGAAAAACTGTTTTTT
CDR3aa: CASSPGQEGEKLFF

j_gene: TRBJ1-1
v_gene: TRBV1
abundance: -
d_gene: -
CDR3nt: TGCACCAGCAGCCCCTCCGGGGGAAACCGAATGAACACTGAAGCTTTCTTT
CDR3aa: CTSSPSGGNRMNTEAFF

j_gene: TRBJ2-7
v_gene: TRBV7-9
abundance: -
d_gene: -
CDR3nt: TGTGCCAGCAGCCAGAAAACCTACGAGCAGTACTTC
CDR3aa: CASSQKTYEQYF

j_gene: TRBJ2-1
v_gene: TRBV30
abundance: -
d_gene: TRBD1
CDR3nt: TGTGCCTGGAGTACAGGGGGTGATGAGCAGTTCTTC
CDR3aa: CAWSTGGDEQFF

j_gene: TRBJ2-3
v_gene: TRBV18
abundance: -
d_gene: TRBD1
CDR3nt: TGTGCCAGCTCACTGCAGGGGGCAGATACGCAGTATTTT
CDR3aa: CASSLQGADTQYF

j_gene: TRBJ2-2
v_gene: TRBV19
abundance: -
d_gene: -
CDR3nt: -
CDR3aa: CASRTGFGAGELFF

j_gene: TRBJ2-6
v_gene: TRBV15
abundance: -
d_gene: TRBD1
CDR3nt: TGTGCCACCAGCAGAGGGGACAGAAGCTCTGGGGCCAACGGCCTGACTTTC
CDR3aa: CATSRGDRSSGANGLTF

j_gene: TRBJ2-1
v_gene: TRBV27
abundance: -
d_gene: -
CDR3nt: TGTGCCAGCAGTTTAAAAGGGACTTACAATGAGCAGTTCTTC
CDR3aa: CASSLKGTYNEQFF

j_gene: TRBJ2-7
v_gene: TRBV28
abundance: once
d_gene: -
CDR3nt: TGTGCCAGCTCTCAGGGGTACGAGCAGTACTTC
CDR3aa: CASSQGYEQYF

j_gene: TRBJ2-1
v_gene: TRBV5-4
abundance: -
d_gene: -
CDR3nt: TGTGCCAGCAGCCCTCGCGGGTGGTCCTACAATGAGCAGTTCTTC
CDR3aa: CASSPRGWSYNEQFF

j_gene: TRBJ2-7
v_gene: TRBV5-1
abundance: -
d_gene: TRBD1
CDR3nt: TGCGCCAGCAGCGGAACAGGGGCCCCAGGGTCGGAGCAGTACTTC
CDR3aa: CASSGTGAPGSEQYF

j_gene: TRBJ2-3
v_gene: TRBV7-3
abundance: once
d_gene: TRBD1
CDR3nt: TGTGCCAGCAGCTCCTGGACAGGGCGCACAGATACGCAGTATTTT
CDR3aa: CASSSWTGRTDTQYF

j_gene: TRBJ2-5
v_gene: TRBV5-4
abundance: -
d_gene: TRBD1
CDR3nt: TGTGCCAGCAGCTGGGACAGCCGAGAGACCCAGTACTTC
CDR3aa: CASSWDSRETQYF

j_gene: TRBJ1-2
v_gene: TRBV14
abundance: once
d_gene: TRBD1
CDR3nt: TGTGCCAGCAGCCTTACAGGGGGAGTAGATGGCTACACCTTC
CDR3aa: CASSLTGGVDGYTF

j_gene: TRBJ2-5
v_gene: TRBV19
abundance: once
d_gene: TRBD1
CDR3nt: TGTGCCAGTAGTCCCTCGGGACAGTTCCAAGAGACCCAGTACTTC
CDR3aa: CASSPSGQFQETQYF

j_gene: TRBJ1-1
v_gene: TRBV5-1
abundance: -
d_gene: -
CDR3nt: TGCGCCAGCAGCCGGGAGGGCATGAACACTGAAGCTTTCTTT
CDR3aa: CASSREGMNTEAFF

j_gene: TRBJ1-2
v_gene: TRBV4-2
abundance: -
d_gene: TRBD1
CDR3nt: TGTGCCAGCAGCCCCAGGGACAGGGGGAACTATGGCTACACCTTC
CDR3aa: CASSPRDRGNYGYTF

j_gene: TRBJ1-2
v_gene: TRBV6-5
abundance: once
d_gene: -
CDR3nt: TGTGCCAGCAGTTACGGCACAGGGCGCGGCTACACCTTC
CDR3aa: CASSYGTGRGYTF

j_gene: TRBJ2-1
v_gene: TRBV29-1
abundance: few
d_gene: -
CDR3nt: TGCAGCGTGGTGGGGCGCGAGCAGTTCTTC
CDR3aa: CSVVGREQFF

j_gene: TRBJ2-1
v_gene: TRBV19
abundance: -
d_gene: TRBD2
CDR3nt: TGTGCCAGTAGTCGTATCGGGACTAGCGGGAGCTTGGGAGAGCAGTTCTTC
CDR3aa: CASSRIGTSGSLGEQFF

j_gene: TRBJ2-7
v_gene: TRBV30
abundance: -
d_gene: TRBD2
CDR3nt: TGTGCCTGGAGTGTGGGCGGGAGTTTGGGCGAGCAGTACTTC
CDR3aa: CAWSVGGSLGEQYF

j_gene: TRBJ1-5
v_gene: TRBV18
abundance: -
d_gene: -
CDR3nt: TGTGCCAGCTCAGGCGGGCCCGGGGAGGGGAGTCAGCCCCAGCATTTT
CDR3aa: CASSGGPGEGSQPQHF

j_gene: TRBJ2-3
v_gene: TRBV5-6
abundance: few
d_gene: -
CDR3nt: TGTGCCAGCAGCCTGCCGGGACTGCAAGATACGCAGTATTTT
CDR3aa: CASSLPGLQDTQYF

j_gene: TRBJ1-3
v_gene: TRBV7-9
abundance: -
d_gene: -
CDR3nt: TGTGCCAGCAGCTTGGGCAGTTCAAACACCATATATTTT
CDR3aa: CASSLGSSNTIYF

j_gene: TRBJ2-3
v_gene: TRBV5-1
abundance: -
d_gene: TRBD1
CDR3nt: TGCGCCAGCAGCTTGGCCGGACAGGTATGGGCAGATACGCAGTATTTT
CDR3aa: CASSLAGQVWADTQYF

j_gene: TRBJ2-1
v_gene: TRBV15
abundance: -
d_gene: -
CDR3nt: TGTGCCACCAGCAGGGCGGTCTACAATGAGCAGTTCTTC
CDR3aa: CATSRAVYNEQFF

j_gene: TRBJ1-2
v_gene: TRBV6-6
abundance: -
d_gene: -
CDR3nt: TGTGCCAGCAGTTTCGCGGACAAGTATGGCTACACCTTC
CDR3aa: CASSFADKYGYTF

j_gene: TRBJ2-5
v_gene: TRBV30
abundance: -
d_gene: TRBD2
CDR3nt: TGTGCCTGGAGTCTTGGGGCTAGCGGGATACCCCAGTACTTC
CDR3aa: CAWSLGASGIPQYF

j_gene: TRBJ2-7
v_gene: TRBV6-5
abundance: -
d_gene: TRBD1
CDR3nt: TGTGCCAGCAGCTCGGGACAGGGATTTTCCTACGAGCAGTACTTC
CDR3aa: CASSSGQGFSYEQYF

j_gene: TRBJ1-4
v_gene: TRBV2
abundance: -
d_gene: -
CDR3nt: TGTGCCAGCAGAGACGACAGGGAAAAACTGTTTTTT
CDR3aa: CASRDDREKLFF

j_gene: TRBJ2-3
v_gene: TRBV9
abundance: -
d_gene: TRBD1
CDR3nt: TGTGCCAGCAGCCCCCCGGACAGGGCTCTTCTCCGCACAGATACGCAGTATTTT
CDR3aa: CASSPPDRALLRTDTQYF

j_gene: TRBJ1-2
v_gene: TRBV27
abundance: few
d_gene: TRBD1
CDR3nt: TGTGCCAGCGGAAGGGACAGGGCCTGGAGCTACACCTTC
CDR3aa: CASGRDRAWSYTF

j_gene: TRBJ2-7
v_gene: TRBV12-5
abundance: -
d_gene: -
CDR3nt: TGTGCTAGTGGTTTTATCACAGGCAATACCCTATACGAGCAGTACTTC
CDR3aa: CASGFITGNTLYEQYF

j_gene: TRBJ2-3
v_gene: TRBV6-1
abundance: once
d_gene: -
CDR3nt: TGTGCCAGCAGTGAGGCCACAGGGATTACAGATACGCAGTATTTT
CDR3aa: CASSEATGITDTQYF

j_gene: TRBJ2-7
v_gene: TRBV27
abundance: -
d_gene: -
CDR3nt: TGTGCCAGCAGTCACAACGAGCAGTACTTC
CDR3aa: CASSHNEQYF

j_gene: TRBJ2-5
v_gene: TRBV18
abundance: -
d_gene: TRBD2
CDR3nt: TGTGCCAGCTCACCTTTAGCGGGAGACGGAGAGACCCAGTACTTC
CDR3aa: CASSPLAGDGETQYF